The 19 T cell receptor beta chains below all came from one sample that was sequenced in a study of blood T cell repertoires in COVID-19. Clones were read by immunoSEQ multiplex PCR, and TCRdb kept only the in-frame ones, dropping some. The sample consists of around 260,000 clones, approximately 90% of them appearing once. The sequencing sample was made of peripheral blood. The receptors originated from a man between 25 and 39 years old with acute or convalescent COVID-19.

The chain combines TRBV19 with TRBJ1-2; 9 positions agree with TRBD1. This CDR3 has 14 amino acids. The V gene end was trimmed by 7 bases and the J gene end by 4 bases; junction bases not matched to a gene: 7. CDR1 and CDR2 (germline): LNHDA, SQIVND (reference sequence). CDR3 nucleotide sequence: TGTGCCAGTATCAGTCGGACAGGGGTCTATGGCTACACCTTC. It translates to CASISRTGVYGYTF.

In this sample, this clone turned up once. The V call is TRBV5-6, the J call TRBJ2-1; 14 bases line up with TRBD2. Germline CDR1 and CDR2: SGHDT and YYEEEE. With V trimmed by 4 bases and J by 9 bases, 6 bases remained unmatched. This CDR3 is built from 15 residues. CDR3 in DNA: TGTGCCAGCAGCCGAAGACTAGCGGGAGGGTCTGAGCAGTTCTTC. Protein: CASSRRLAGGSEQFF. The full variable domain, with the rest looked up from reference TRBV5-6 and TRBJ2-1, is DAGVTQSPTHLIKTRGQQVTLRCSPKSGHDTVSWYQQALGQGPQFIFQYYEEEERQRGNFPDRFSGHQFPNYSSELNVNALLLGDSALYLCASSRRLAGGSEQFFGPGTRLTVL.

The chain carries TRBV7-9 and TRBJ2-2; 7 bases are shared with TRBD2. J gave up 3 bases and V 4 bases, and 5 bases lay outside the gene matches. CDR1 and CDR2 from the germline V gene are SEHNR and FQNEAQ (reference sequence). This CDR3 contains 15 residues. The CDR3 spells CASSSYGGYTGELFF. CDR3 in DNA: TGTGCCAGCAGCTCTTACGGGGGGTACACCGGGGAGCTGTTTTTT.

This clone was found once. The V gene is TRBV7-9, the J gene TRBJ2-3; 8 bases align to TRBD2. This CDR3 spans 17 amino acids. V trimming: 1 base; J trimming: 2 bases; junction bases outside the gene matches: 8. CDR1 and CDR2 from the germline V gene are SEHNR and FQNEAQ (reference sequence). The CDR3: CASSLGSSGRPTDTQYF. CDR3 sequence (DNA): TGTGCCAGCAGCTTAGGTTCCAGCGGGAGACCCACAGATACGCAGTATTTT.

The chain couples TRBV19 to TRBJ2-2, with 9 bases fitting TRBD2. The CDR3 is 16 residues long. V trimming: 3 bases; J trimming: 6 bases; junction bases outside the gene matches: 8. The germline CDR1 and CDR2 sequences are LNHDA and SQIVND (reference sequence). In DNA form, the CDR3 reads TGTGCCAGTAGTATTGAGGCGACTAGCGGAGCCGGGGAGCTGTTTTTT. Protein: CASSIEATSGAGELFF.

This CDR3 is CASSSGIEQYF. Written as DNA, the CDR3 is TGTGCCAGCAGCTCCGGGATCGAGCAGTACTTC. The gene calls are TRBV7-3 and TRBJ2-7; TRBD2 is a possible D gene (5 bases). Trimming took 4 bases from V and 6 from J, leaving 7 bases between them. This CDR3 contains 11 residues. The V gene's germline CDR1 is SGHTA and CDR2 FQGTGA.

The V gene is TRBV5-5, the J gene TRBJ2-7; 7 nucleotides agree with TRBD1. Losses at the gene ends were 0 bases for V and 0 bases for J; bases not matched to a gene: 6. The CDR3 is made up of 16 amino acids. Germline V gives CDR1 SGHKS, CDR2 YYEKEE (reference sequence). This CDR3 reads CASSLGDSLSSYEQYF. In DNA, the CDR3 is TGTGCCAGCAGCTTGGGGGACAGCCTGAGCTCCTACGAGCAGTACTTC.

This clone occurred a few times. The chain is built from TRBV7-2 and TRBJ2-2; 10 nucleotides align to TRBD2. Germline V CDR1 and CDR2: SGHTA, FQGNSA. V was pared by 2 bases and J by 1 base, with 7 bases of the junction left unmatched. This CDR3 has 18 residues. DNA of the CDR3: TGTGCCAGCAGCTTACAGGGACTAGCGCGGAAGAACACCGGGGAGCTGTTTTTT. Encoded protein: CASSLQGLARKNTGELFF.

This clone was detected a few times. This chain links TRBV6-4 with TRBJ1-2; unclear D gene. V was trimmed by 6 bases and J by 4 bases, leaving 9 bases between them. The CDR3 is 12 amino acids. Germline CDR1 reads MRHNA; CDR2 reads SNTAGT. CDR3 sequence reads: CASRSGFYGYTF. The CDR3 DNA reads as TGTGCCAGCAGAAGCGGGTTCTATGGCTACACCTTC.

This chain joins TRBV19 and TRBJ1-1; 8 bases are a match to TRBD1. This CDR3 spans 13 amino acids. Trimming cost V 7 bases and J 1 base; bases outside gene matches: 2. Germline values: CDR1 LNHDA, CDR2 SQIVND (reference sequence). CDR3 coding DNA: TGTGCCAGTACCCAGGGGGCGAACACTGAAGCTTTCTTT. Its translation is CASTQGANTEAFF.

This clone has a single count. The CDR3 DNA follows: TGTGCCTGGAGTCCGCAGGGGGGAGAAGCTTTCTTT. Translation: CAWSPQGGEAFF. This chain joins TRBV30 and TRBJ1-1, with TRBD1 identical over 7 bases. The CDR3 consists of 12 residues. Germline trimming cut 2 bases from V and 8 bases from J; bases unmatched to any gene: 5. Germline CDR1 GTSNPN, CDR2 SVGIG (reference sequence).

The gene calls are TRBV5-1 and TRBJ1-5; D is possibly TRBD1 (5 bases). Per the germline V gene, CDR1 is SGHRS and CDR2 is YFSETQ. The germline V and J ends were trimmed by 4 bases and 6 bases, with 11 bases remaining between them. The CDR3 length is 13 residues. As DNA, the CDR3 is TGCGCCAGCAGCCCGGAGGGGACTCAGCCCCAGCATTTT. Translating gives CASSPEGTQPQHF.

The V gene is TRBV18, the J gene TRBJ1-6; a possible D gene is TRBD1 (5 bases). The germline gives CDR1 KGHSH, CDR2 LQKENI. Trimming cost V 3 bases and J 7 bases, with 16 bases left between them. The CDR3 has 16 amino acids. CDR3 protein: CASSPFKGQGNSPLHF. The CDR3 DNA reads TGTGCCAGCTCACCGTTTAAGGGGCAGGGAAATTCACCCCTCCACTTT.

The rearrangement joins TRBV9 to TRBJ1-2; no clear D gene. Trimming pared 4 bases from V and 7 bases from J, leaving 14 bases between. CDR1 is SGDLS and CDR2 is YYNGEE in the germline V gene. This CDR3 is built from 13 residues. In DNA, the CDR3 is TGTGCCAGCAGCCTGGACGGGGTTGGTGGCTACACCTTC. Translating it yields CASSLDGVGGYTF.

This clone was picked up one time. The V and J genes are TRBV24-1 and TRBJ2-1; 12 bases map to TRBD2. This CDR3 comprises 18 residues. The V gene's germline CDR1 is KGHDR and CDR2 SFDVKD. The V segment lost 4 bases and the J segment 5 bases; nucleotides outside the gene matches: 11. The CDR3 DNA is TGTGCCACCAGTGACCCGCGAAGGACTAGCGGGGCCGACAATGAGCAGTTCTTC. Translated: CATSDPRRTSGADNEQFF.

The chain couples TRBV19 to TRBJ1-2; no clear D. V gave up 2 bases and J gave up 4 bases, with 11 bases separating them. CDR1 is LNHDA and CDR2 is SQIVND in the germline V gene (reference sequence). CDR3 length equals 14 residues. The CDR3 loop reads CASSITEGTYGYTF. The CDR3, as DNA: TGTGCCAGTAGTATAACAGAGGGTACCTATGGCTACACCTTC.

This chain uses TRBV5-1 with TRBJ1-2; D remains ambiguous. Looked up from germline, CDR1 is SGHRS and CDR2 is YFSETQ. The CDR3 is 12 amino acids. The V and J ends lost 0 bases and 6 bases respectively, with 6 bases between them. CDR3 nucleotides: TGCGCCAGCAGCTTGGAGTCGGATGGCTACACCTTC. Its translation is CASSLESDGYTF. The full variable domain, in which reference TRBV5-1 and TRBJ1-2 provide the parts outside the CDR3, is KAGVTQTPRYLIKTRGQQVTLSCSPISGHRSVSWYQQTPGQGLQFLFEYFSETQRNKGNFPGRFSGRQFSNSRSEMNVSTLELGDSALYLCASSLESDGYTFGSGTRLTVV.

This sequence joins TRBV12-3 or TRBV12-4 and TRBJ2-3, with TRBD2 matching 10 bases. V dropped 5 bases and J dropped 12; count of bases not matched to a gene: 8. This CDR3 contains 13 residues. CDR3 sequence: CASSRQLAGFQYF. The CDR3 region has the DNA TGTGCCAGCAGTCGACAACTAGCGGGATTTCAGTATTTT.

The chain employs TRBV12-3 or TRBV12-4 and TRBJ2-1, with TRBD1 matching 8 bases. This CDR3 is built from 13 residues. V gave up 11 bases and J gave up 15 bases; unmatched junction bases: 18. The CDR3 sequence: CASQTDRQGSSFF. DNA of the CDR3: TGTGCCTCCCAAACGGACCGACAGGGGAGCTCGTTCTTC.